The 18 T cell receptor beta chains listed next were all sequenced from one sample in a study of shared clonotypes between healthy human individuals. Only in-frame clones appear in the TCRdb table, and some are missing; sequencing was by immunoSEQ multiplex PCR. This sample has millions of clones, with 85% to 95% found just once. Sequencing was done on a sample of naive CD4+ T cells sorted from blood. Noted subset: CD45RA+ positively selected. The receptors come from a man younger than 30 in good health.

The chain uses TRBV29-1 and TRBJ2-3; D may correspond to TRBD1 or TRBD2 (5 bases each). CDR1 is SQVTM, CDR2 ANQGSEA, per germline. V was pared by 1 base and J by 3 bases, with 11 bases between. This CDR3 is built from 14 residues. The chain's CDR3 is CSVEGSRETDTQYF. The DNA for the CDR3 is TGCAGCGTTGAAGGGAGCAGGGAGACAGATACGCAGTATTTT.

This chain uses TRBV5-5 with TRBJ1-2; the D gene is possibly TRBD1 (5 bases). Germline lookup yields CDR1 SGHKS and CDR2 YYEKEE (reference sequence). This CDR3 region has 13 residues. The V end was cut by 4 bases, the J end by 1 base, with 8 bases between. CDR3 sequence: CASSPGLNYGYTF. The CDR3 coding sequence is TGTGCCAGCAGCCCGGGGCTTAACTATGGCTACACCTTC.

The gene calls are TRBV10-2 and TRBJ2-7; D assignment may be TRBD1 or TRBD2 (5 bases each). From germline, CDR1 is WSHSY and CDR2 SAAADI. The CDR3 has 16 amino acids. The V end lost 7 bases, the J end lost 1 base, and 20 bases lay between the germline ends. CDR3: CASKGSGQQLSYEQYF. CDR3 DNA sequence: TGCGCCAGCAAAGGCTCGGGGCAGCAACTATCCTACGAGCAGTACTTC.

The V gene is TRBV6-1, the J gene TRBJ1-5; D is undetermined. This CDR3 region has 14 residues. The V end lost 1 base, the J end lost 5 bases, and 9 bases lay between the germline ends. Germline lookup yields CDR1 MNHNS and CDR2 SASEGT. CDR3 nucleotides: TGTGCCAGCAGTGAAGTAGGCGCGTATCAGCCCCAGCATTTT. Its protein is CASSEVGAYQPQHF.

This rearrangement joins TRBV5-4 to TRBJ1-1; 7 bases line up with TRBD1. This CDR3 spans 13 amino acids. The V and J ends lost 4 bases and 5 bases, in that order; junction bases with no gene match: 5. Germline V gene data show CDR1 as SGHNT and CDR2 as YYREEE (reference sequence). The CDR3 bases are TGTGCCAGCAGCACCTGGACAGGAACTGAAGCTTTCTTT. This gives the protein CASSTWTGTEAFF. Variable domain in full (rest from reference TRBV5-4 and TRBJ1-1): ETGVTQSPTHLIKTRGQQVTLRCSSQSGHNTVSWYQQALGQGPQFIFQYYREEENGRGNFPPRFSGLQFPNYSSELNVNALELDDSALYLCASSTWTGTEAFFGQGTRLTVV.

The chain couples TRBV18 to TRBJ2-7; D might be TRBD1 (5 bases). The CDR3 consists of 15 residues. Trimming shortened V by 0 bases and J by 3 bases, and 12 bases separated the two germline ends. Looked up from germline, CDR1 is KGHSH and CDR2 is LQKENI. The CDR3 sequence: CASSPPGQGDYEQYF. The CDR3 region has the DNA TGTGCCAGCTCACCACCGGGGCAGGGCGACTACGAGCAGTACTTC.

The table lists this clone with a count of one. This rearrangement joins TRBV23-1 to TRBJ1-2; possibly TRBD1 for D (5 bases). TRBV23-1 is an open reading frame, and its role is uncertain. CDR3 length: 14 residues. The V gene lost 4 bases and the J gene lost 0 bases, with 9 bases spanning the gap. The CDR3 reads CASSPRQTNYGYTF. The CDR3 DNA sequence: TGCGCCAGCAGTCCCCGACAGACTAACTATGGCTACACCTTC.

CDR3 DNA: TGTGCCAGCAGCTTATCAGTGTTAGGTTTCGAGGGGGGCACTGAAGCTTTCTTT. Encoded protein: CASSLSVLGFEGGTEAFF. The chain couples TRBV7-2 to TRBJ1-1, with a possible D match to TRBD1 (6 bases). CDR1 and CDR2 from the germline V gene are SGHTA and FQGNSA. The CDR3 sequence is 18 residues long. V lost 2 bases and J lost 4, with 23 bases in between.

With regard to this clone: The sample holds other DNA sequences that translate to the same CDR3. This chain connects TRBV7-2 to TRBJ2-7, with 8 bases aligning to TRBD2. This CDR3 spans 14 amino acids. V trimming: 5 bases; J trimming: 2 bases; junction bases outside the gene matches: 5. The germline gives CDR1 SGHTA, CDR2 FQGNSA. In DNA form, the CDR3 reads TGTGCCAGCAGCCCCCTAGCGGGTGCCTACGAGCAGTACTTC. Its protein product is CASSPLAGAYEQYF.

The CDR3 DNA sequence: TGTGCCAGCAGTTACTCGAATCGCGGGCCCGCTACGCAGTATTTT. This sequence encodes CASSYSNRGPATQYF. V and J are TRBV6-5 and TRBJ2-3; D perhaps matches TRBD2 (5 bases). V was cut by 0 bases and J by 8 bases, with 15 bases left in between. CDR1 and CDR2 (germline): MNHEY, SVGAGI. CDR3 length: 15 residues.

The gene calls are TRBV19 and TRBJ2-2, with D hard to call. V lost 5 bases to trimming and J lost 0 bases, with 10 bases between them. CDR3 size: 15 residues. Germline V gene lookup returns CDR1 LNHDA and CDR2 SQIVND (reference sequence). The CDR3 DNA reads TGTGCCAGTAGTTGGCAGGCACCGAACACCGGGGAGCTGTTTTTT. It yields the protein CASSWQAPNTGELFF. The complete variable domain, with remaining parts taken from reference TRBV19 and TRBJ2-2, reads DGGITQSPKYLFRKEGQNVTLSCEQNLNHDAMYWYRQDPGQGLRLIYYSQIVNDFQKGDIAEGYSVSREKKESFPLTVTSAQKNPTAFYLCASSWQAPNTGELFFGEGSRLTVL.

The chain combines TRBV18 with TRBJ2-3, with D uncertain. The CDR3 is made up of 17 amino acids. V was cut by 2 bases and J by 0 bases, with 15 bases left in between. Germline CDR1 KGHSH, CDR2 LQKENI. The CDR3 DNA reads TGTGCCAGCTCACCATCTACCGGGTCATATAGCACAGATACGCAGTATTTT. Its translation is CASSPSTGSYSTDTQYF.

Notes on this clone: The same CDR3 also results from other DNA sequences found in this sample. The genes are TRBV28 and TRBJ1-1; 8 bases line up with TRBD1. Germline CDR1 MDHEN, CDR2 SYDVKM. The V segment lost 6 bases and the J segment 0 bases; nucleotides outside the gene matches: 3. CDR3 length: 14 residues. The CDR3 sequence is CASRPGGLNTEAFF. The CDR3 nucleotides read TGTGCCAGCAGGCCAGGGGGCCTGAACACTGAAGCTTTCTTT.

About this clone: Other DNA sequences from this sample encode an identical CDR3 as well. The chain couples TRBV9 to TRBJ2-3; TRBD1 or TRBD2 may be the D gene (5 bases each). Looked up from germline, CDR1 is SGDLS and CDR2 is YYNGEE. This CDR3 region has 14 residues. V lost 0 bases and J lost 0, with 5 bases in between. The CDR3 DNA reads as TGTGCCAGCAGCGTAGGGGGGAGCACAGATACGCAGTATTTT. Protein sequence: CASSVGGSTDTQYF.

A note on this clone: Other DNA sequences within the sample encode an identical CDR3. V gene TRBV5-1 combines with J gene TRBJ1-1, with a tentative D call TRBD1 (6 bases). Looked up from germline, CDR1 is SGHRS and CDR2 is YFSETQ. V was shortened by 1 base and J by 0 bases, with 10 bases between the two germline ends. The CDR3 extends over 15 amino acids. CDR3 nucleotide sequence: TGCGCCAGCAGCTTGCAGGGGCTCATGAACACTGAAGCTTTCTTT. As protein: CASSLQGLMNTEAFF. The full variable domain, in which reference TRBV5-1 and TRBJ1-1 provide the parts outside the CDR3, is KAGVTQTPRYLIKTRGQQVTLSCSPISGHRSVSWYQQTPGQGLQFLFEYFSETQRNKGNFPGRFSGRQFSNSRSEMNVSTLELGDSALYLCASSLQGLMNTEAFFGQGTRLTVV.

A note on this clone: Other DNA sequences in this sample translate to the same CDR3. The chain is built from TRBV30 and TRBJ1-6; D might be TRBD1 (5 bases). CDR3 length equals 11 residues. Trimming cost V 3 bases and J 9 bases, with 6 bases left between them. Germline V lookup: CDR1 GTSNPN, CDR2 SVGIG (reference sequence). The CDR3, as DNA: TGTGCCTGGAGCGGGGGTTCACCCCTCCACTTT. It translates to CAWSGGSPLHF.

CDR3 nucleotides: TGTGCCAGCAGCTTGAGCCAACTTGACACGCAGTATTTT. Protein: CASSLSQLDTQYF. The chain has TRBV7-8 and TRBJ2-3, with D unresolved. The CDR3 runs 13 residues. Trimming shortened V by 3 bases and J by 9 bases, and 13 bases separated the two germline ends. Looked up from germline, CDR1 is SGHVS and CDR2 is FQNEAQ.

The chain recombines TRBV19 with TRBJ1-2; D is uncertain. V lost 1 base to trimming and J lost 2 bases, with 8 bases between them. Germline V gene data show CDR1 as LNHDA and CDR2 as SQIVND (reference sequence). This CDR3 is built from 14 residues. The CDR3 sequence is CASSIGLTNYGYTF. The CDR3 DNA sequence: TGTGCCAGTAGTATAGGGCTAACAAACTATGGCTACACCTTC.